This TCR beta chain appears in the sequencing data of a study of OX40 agonist ivuxolimab in advanced cancers. Study outcomes and limitations: Relative to CD4+ cells, CD8+ T cells on average had more expanded clones.

V was trimmed by 5 bases and J by 5 bases, leaving 16 bases between them. Germline V gives CDR1 SGHTA, CDR2 FQGNSA. This CDR3 spans 15 amino acids. Measured with immunoSEQ multiplex PCR; TCRdb has only the in-frame clones, and not every one. The sample contains about 150,000 clones, 85% to 95% of which appear only once. In this sample, this clone turned up once. What it binds is not known. The sample was CD4+ or CD8+ T cells sorted from blood, taken in a trial of the OX40 agonist ivuxolimab. The chain has TRBV7-2 and TRBJ2-1, with D possibly called TRBD1 or TRBD2 (6 bases each). The origin of this receptor is an adult with an advanced solid tumor such as melanoma, head and neck, liver or kidney cancer. Here the CDR3 reads CASSLRGAPNNEQFF. Here the CDR3 DNA reads TGTGCCAGCAGCCTGAGGGGGGCCCCCAACAATGAGCAGTTCTTC.